The rows below give T cell receptor beta chains drawn from one sample of a study of regulatory T cells in long-lasting Graves disease. In TCRdb, the multiplex PCR reads were re-called with MiXCR into one record per CDR3 protein. The sample has 200,000 to 250,000 distinct CDR3 sequences, about 19% seen once. This same sample was also part of a study on T cells in Graves' hyperthyroidism and ophthalmopathy.

The sample was peripheral blood mononuclear cells (PBMCs), taken at new diagnosis, from a patient treated with antithyroid drugs. Receptors were obtained from a woman in her 30s with Graves disease. CDR3s include the opening cysteine and the closing phenylalanine or tryptophan. A D gene is named only where the DNA matches it firmly. Rows may omit the clone size; those that give it use once, few, many or a size class.

V	size	J	D	DNA	CDR3
TRBV2	many	TRBJ1-5	NA	TGTGCCAGCAACCGGGGCCCTCAGCCCCAGCATTTT	CASNRGPQPQHF
TRBV11-2	many	TRBJ1-1	NA	TGTGCCAGCAGCTTAGCGGGCTCTGAAGCTTTCTTT	CASSLAGSEAFF
TRBV28	many	TRBJ1-5	NA	TGTGCCAGCAGCCCCCTTTGGCCGGATAGCAATCAGCCCCAGCATTTT	CASSPLWPDSNQPQHF
TRBV3-1	many	TRBJ1-2	TRBD1	TGTGCCAGCAGCCAAGAAGCCGGGACAGCAAACTATGGCTACACCTTC	CASSQEAGTANYGYTF
TRBV2	many	TRBJ1-2	NA	TGTGCCAGCAGTGTGGAGGCACCCCATGGCTACACCTTC	CASSVEAPHGYTF
TRBV27	NA	TRBJ2-3	TRBD1	TGTGCCAGCAGACCAGGGACAGGGTGGACAGATACGCAGTATTTT	CASRPGTGWTDTQYF
TRBV4-1	few	TRBJ2-4	NA	TGCGCCAGCAGCCCGGCCGGTAGGAGGGGCAAAAACATTCAGTACTTC	CASSPAGRRGKNIQYF
TRBV6-1	medium-sized	TRBJ1-4	NA	TGTGCCAGCAGTTTGACAGCTAGTACAACTAATGAAAAACTGTTTTTT	CASSLTASTTNEKLFF
TRBV12-3/TRBV12-4	many	TRBJ2-7	NA	TGTGCCAGCAGTTTAAGTAGGGTCCCCTACGAGCAGTACTTC	CASSLSRVPYEQYF
TRBV28	many	TRBJ1-4	NA	TGTGCCACTTATTGGGCCACGGGCCTGTTTTTT	CATYWATGLFF
TRBV2	NA	TRBJ1-5	NA	TGTGCCAGCGGGGCGCGGAGGGATAGCAATCAGCCCCAGCATTTT	CASGARRDSNQPQHF
TRBV7-8	many	TRBJ2-7	NA	TGTGCCAGCGTCCGTAACCGGGACTTCTCCTACGAGCAGTACTTC	CASVRNRDFSYEQYF
TRBV12-3/TRBV12-4	many	TRBJ2-7	TRBD2	TGTGCCTCTCAGGTTAGCGGGGGGCCCTACGAGCAGTACTTC	CASQVSGGPYEQYF
TRBV6-6	NA	TRBJ2-5	NA	TGTGCCAGCAGTTACTCGGGGGGATTAGGGCAAGAGACCCAGTACTTC	CASSYSGGLGQETQYF
TRBV30	many	TRBJ1-1	NA	TGTGCCTGGAGTGTAGGGTTAGACACTGAAGCTTTCTTT	CAWSVGLDTEAFF
TRBV30	few	TRBJ1-4	NA	TGTGCCTGGAGTGAGGCTGACAGTAATGAAAAACTGTTTTTT	CAWSEADSNEKLFF
TRBV15	NA	TRBJ1-1	NA	TGTGCCACCAGCACCCAGAGGAACACTGAAGCTTTCTTT	CATSTQRNTEAFF
TRBV20-1	many	TRBJ2-3	NA	TGCAGTGCTAGAGTTGCGGACCTTAGCACAGATACGCAGTATTTT	CSARVADLSTDTQYF
TRBV27	many	TRBJ1-2	TRBD1	TGTGCCAGCAGCTATGACAGGGGATCATATGGCTACACCTTC	CASSYDRGSYGYTF
TRBV4-1	many	TRBJ1-5	TRBD1	TGCGCCAGCAGCCCCTTGACAGGGGATCAGCCCCAGCATTTT	CASSPLTGDQPQHF
TRBV6-1	NA	TRBJ2-2	TRBD2	TGTGCCAGCACCCAACTAGCGGGAGCTACGGGGGAGCTGTTTTTT	CASTQLAGATGELFF
TRBV3-1	few	TRBJ2-1	NA	TGTGCCAGCAGCTACAGGGCGTACAATGAGCAGTTCTTC	CASSYRAYNEQFF
TRBV20-1	many	TRBJ2-7	TRBD2	TGCAGTTCGGTAGCGGGCCCCCTCGAGCAGTACTTC	CSSVAGPLEQYF
TRBV5-4	many	TRBJ1-2	TRBD1	TGTGCCAGCAGCTCGGCACAGGGGGCGCCTCACTATGGCTACACCTTC	CASSSAQGAPHYGYTF
TRBV30	few	TRBJ2-2	NA	TGTGCCTGGAGTTCTATGGGGGGATCCGGGGAGCTGTTTTTT	CAWSSMGGSGELFF
TRBV19	many	TRBJ1-1	TRBD1	TGTGCCAGTAGTTGGGACAGGGCAAATGAAGCTTTCTTT	CASSWDRANEAFF
TRBV9	few	TRBJ2-7	NA	TGTGCCAGCAGCGTGGGGGCCGGGAACGAGCAGTACTTC	CASSVGAGNEQYF